Below, one TCR beta chain is given with its context. This clone was found once. Its antigen has not been determined. No quality values exist for individual bases; no much larger clone is one base distant. The CDR1 and CDR2 encoded by the germline V gene are SGHTA and FQGNSA. The CDR3 covers 16 residues, taking in both the cysteine and the phenylalanine. The DNA shown is the 48-base CDR3, in frame from base 1. Germline trimming amounts to 1 base on V and 2 bases on J, with 5 as the count of junction bases outside the gene matches. This sample was taken from a study of blood T cell repertoires in COVID-19 (dated by TCRdb to the early 2020s). A note on the overall study: Samples from collaborators originated in the United States, Italy and Spain and spanned both the acute and convalescent phases of COVID-19. The sample metadata nearly always contained a de-identified subject ID, COVID-19 status, age in years and sex. The repertoires were made available in a free public database intended to serve as a resource for research on the immune response to SARS-CoV-2. Samples came from the ongoing ImmuneRACE study (first 160 participants) plus 1,254 subjects from 6 global collaborators. Deeply sampled blood TCRbeta repertoires from subjects exposed to, actively infected with, or recovered from COVID-19 were included in the dataset. The prospective study material was composed of cDNA or gDNA derived from T cells, B-cell-depleted T cells, or PBMCs. HLA class I and class II types, where available, came from metadata supplied by the sample provider rather than from assay-based typing.

Beyond this particular receptor, the publication reports: How much clinical and demographic metadata was included differed by source and by participant, and the metadata was provided uncurated.

TCRbeta CDR3 regions were amplified from genomic DNA using the immunoSEQ Assay, a bias-controlled multiplex PCR. In the original analysis: Within the assay, amplification of reference gene primers was used to estimate how many nucleated cells each sample contained. To quantify the absolute abundance of each unique TCRbeta CDR3 rearrangement, sequence reads were collapsed and filtered. For each sample, productive Simpson clonality was calculated as the square root of Simpson's diversity index over productive rearrangements. Entries here come from immuneACCESS through TCRdb and include only in-frame sequences with V and J called. Some clones fail to appear in such tables; in the studies checked, an unresolved V gene covers under half of the shortfall, and the cause of the remainder is unknown. V, J and clone size are taken as reported in that table, and D and trimming were inferred from the DNA itself. The sample data list fewer than 250,000 clones, and 75% to 85% of these were observed just once. The ten largest clones add up to 4.7% of the sample.

Whole blood was collected in K2EDTA tubes by collaborating institutions according to the institutions' own protocols. For TCRbeta analysis, collaborators shipped samples as frozen whole blood, isolated PBMCs, or DNA extracted from either of those sample types. The chain joins TRBV7-2 to TRBJ2-7; the central 10 bases match TRBD2. Input material: peripheral blood. This TCR came from a woman between 65 and 79 years old with acute or convalescent COVID-19. CDR3 reads: CASSLVLAGDAYEQYF. In nucleotides, the sequence is TGTGCCAGCAGCTTAGTCCTAGCGGGGGATGCCTACGAGCAGTACTTC.